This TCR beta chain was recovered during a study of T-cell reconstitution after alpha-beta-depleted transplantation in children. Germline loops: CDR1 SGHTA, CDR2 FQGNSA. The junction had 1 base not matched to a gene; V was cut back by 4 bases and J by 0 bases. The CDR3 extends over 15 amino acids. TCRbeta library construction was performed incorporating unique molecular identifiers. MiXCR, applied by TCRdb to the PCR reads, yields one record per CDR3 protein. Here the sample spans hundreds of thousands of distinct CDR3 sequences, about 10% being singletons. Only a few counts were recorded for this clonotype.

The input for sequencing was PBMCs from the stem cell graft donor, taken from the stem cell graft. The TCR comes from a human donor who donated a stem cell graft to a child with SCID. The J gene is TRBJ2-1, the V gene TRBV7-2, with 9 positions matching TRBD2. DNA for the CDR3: TGTGCCAGCAGCTGGACTAGCGCCTCCTACAATGAGCAGTTCTTC. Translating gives CASSWTSASYNEQFF.